One and the same sample provided the 24 T cell receptor beta chains below, sequenced in a study of blood T cell repertoires in COVID-19. Assay: immunoSEQ multiplex PCR; the TCRdb copy retains only in-frame clones and omits some. The sample lists about 250,000 clones; about four fifths were seen once. Sequences were obtained from peripheral blood. These receptors were collected from a man aged 80 or over with acute or convalescent COVID-19.

The chain couples TRBV6-4 to TRBJ2-3; 7 bases line up with TRBD1. J was trimmed by 7 bases and V by 8 bases; bases with no gene match: 15. This CDR3 contains 15 residues. Germline assignment: CDR1 MRHNA and CDR2 SNTAGT. DNA for the CDR3: TGTGCCAGCCGTCCGTATGGGACAGACCCAAATACGCAGTATTTT. Its protein is CASRPYGTDPNTQYF.

Only one count was recorded for this clone. This chain uses TRBV12-5 with TRBJ2-3; the match to TRBD1 covers 7 bases. CDR1 is LGHNT and CDR2 is FRNRAP in the germline V gene. The CDR3 extends over 16 amino acids. J gave up 2 bases and V 5 bases, and 10 bases lay outside the gene matches. CDR3 nucleotide sequence: TGTGCTAGTGGTATCGGACAGGTCTCAATCACAGATACGCAGTATTTT. Translated, it gives CASGIGQVSITDTQYF.

This chain uses TRBV7-2 with TRBJ2-5, with 10 bases lining up with TRBD1. The CDR3 covers 16 residues. Germline CDR1 reads SGHTA; CDR2 reads FQGNSA. Trimming cost V 2 bases and J 6 bases; bases outside gene matches: 9. The CDR3 nucleotides read TGTGCCAGCAGCTTAAGGGACAGGGGCACGATGAAGACCCAGTACTTC. The encoded protein is CASSLRDRGTMKTQYF. Drawing the rest from reference TRBV7-2 and TRBJ2-5, the complete variable domain is GAGVSQSPSNKVTEKGKDVELRCDPISGHTALYWYRQSLGQGLEFLIYFQGNSAPDKSGLPSDRFSAERTGGSVSTLTIQRTQQEDSAVYLCASSLRDRGTMKTQYFGPGTRLLVL.

V usage is TRBV4-1 and J usage is TRBJ2-1, with TRBD2 identical over 11 bases. Per germline, CDR1 MGHRA and CDR2 YSYEKL. Trimming took 0 bases from V and 9 from J; bases not matched to a gene: 13. This CDR3 region has 18 residues. The CDR3 sequence: CASSQDPRASGRYSEQFF. DNA of the CDR3: TGCGCCAGCAGCCAAGATCCCCGGGCTAGCGGGAGGTATAGTGAGCAGTTCTTC.

V usage is TRBV10-2 and J usage is TRBJ2-2; D is perhaps TRBD1 (5 bases). Trimming removed 9 bases at V and 3 bases at J, with 11 bases between. This CDR3 region has 13 residues. The V gene's germline CDR1 is WSHSY and CDR2 SAAADI. CDR3 sequence: CASQKGYTGELFF. The CDR3 DNA sequence: TGCGCCAGTCAAAAGGGGTACACCGGGGAGCTGTTTTTT.

This clone was observed a single time. This chain joins TRBV6-1 and TRBJ2-7, with 11 nucleotides matching TRBD1. The CDR3 length is 13 residues. The ends lost 6 bases at V and 2 bases at J; junction bases unmatched: 0. In germline, CDR1 is MNHNS, CDR2 SASEGT. CDR3 sequence reads: CASRGQGAYEQYF. The CDR3 DNA reads as TGTGCCAGCAGGGGACAGGGGGCCTACGAGCAGTACTTC.

V and J are TRBV5-1 and TRBJ2-2; D is uncertain. The length of the CDR3 is 16 residues. V was shortened by 0 bases and J by 0 bases, with 9 bases between the two germline ends. Germline assignment: CDR1 SGHRS and CDR2 YFSETQ. In DNA, the CDR3 is TGCGCCAGCAGCTTGGGTTCGCAGGCGAACACCGGGGAGCTGTTTTTT. Translating gives CASSLGSQANTGELFF.

This chain joins TRBV28 and TRBJ2-2; 8 nucleotides align to TRBD2. Germline values: CDR1 MDHEN, CDR2 SYDVKM. This CDR3 has 15 amino acids. V was pared by 8 bases and J by 1 base, with 6 bases of the junction left unmatched. The CDR3: CASSSSGGNTGELFF. In DNA form, the CDR3 reads TGTGCCAGCTCGTCGAGCGGGGGGAACACCGGGGAGCTGTTTTTT.

The CDR3 sequence: CASSLRGWGGEQFF. CDR3 DNA: TGTGCCAGCAGCTTAAGGGGGTGGGGTGGGGAGCAGTTCTTC. The rearrangement joins TRBV7-2 to TRBJ2-1, with D maybe TRBD1 (6 bases). CDR3 length: 14 residues. Germline lookup yields CDR1 SGHTA and CDR2 FQGNSA. Trimming pared 2 bases from V and 10 bases from J, leaving 15 bases between.

CDR3 in amino acids: CASSIGQGGGYTF. The CDR3, as DNA: TGTGCCAGTAGTATCGGACAGGGTGGTGGCTACACCTTC. The rearrangement uses TRBV19 and TRBJ1-2; TRBD1 agrees at 8 bases. CDR1 and CDR2 (germline): LNHDA, SQIVND (reference sequence). V lost 3 bases to trimming and J lost 7 bases; unmatched junction nucleotides: 4. This CDR3 is 13 amino acids long.

The CDR3 loop is CAFRRGNEKLFF. Here the CDR3 DNA reads TGTGCCTTCAGAAGGGGCAATGAAAAACTGTTTTTT. The chain uses TRBV30 and TRBJ1-4, with D tentatively TRBD1 (5 bases). Germline V CDR1 and CDR2: GTSNPN, SVGIG (reference sequence). Trimming removed 7 bases from V and 5 bases from J, with 11 bases in between. The CDR3 has 12 residues.

The V gene is TRBV18, the J gene TRBJ2-5; a possible D gene is TRBD1 (5 bases). Germline values: CDR1 KGHSH, CDR2 LQKENI. The CDR3 length is 12 residues. The V and J ends lost 2 bases and 5 bases respectively, with 6 bases between them. Here the CDR3 reads CASSPSGETQYF. The CDR3 coding sequence is TGTGCCAGCTCACCATCAGGGGAGACCCAGTACTTC.

This clone turned up a few times. This sequence joins TRBV7-9 and TRBJ1-3; D is unresolved. Germline CDR1 is SEHNR and CDR2 is FQNEAQ (reference sequence). Between the trimmed V and J ends, which lost 4 bases and 0 bases, there was a span of 13 bases. The CDR3 runs 16 residues. The CDR3 nucleotides read TGTGCCAGCAGCTCGTCCCGGTCCTACTCTGGAAACACCATATATTTT. Protein product: CASSSSRSYSGNTIYF.

The rearrangement links TRBV2 to TRBJ1-2; 7 bases are a match to TRBD1. The germline gives CDR1 SNHLY, CDR2 FYNNEI. With V trimmed by 7 bases and J by 2 bases, 7 bases remained unmatched. CDR3 length: 14 residues. The chain's CDR3 is CASIRDRGNYGYTF. CDR3 DNA: TGTGCCAGCATTCGGGACAGAGGGAACTATGGCTACACCTTC. Full variable domain (missing parts from reference TRBV2 and TRBJ1-2): EPEVTQTPSHQVTQMGQEVILRCVPISNHLYFYWYRQILGQKVEFLVSFYNNEISEKSEIFDDQFSVERPDGSNFTLKIRSTKLEDSAMYFCASIRDRGNYGYTFGSGTRLTVV.

CDR3 protein: CASSQAGAGGAENEQFF. CDR3 bases: TGTGCCAGCAGTCAGGCGGGGGCAGGGGGCGCCGAGAATGAGCAGTTCTTC. The V gene is TRBV11-3, the J gene TRBJ2-1, with a weak D call TRBD1 (8 bases). V lost 6 bases, J lost 7 bases, and 25 bases lay in between. The germline V gene encodes CDR1 SGHNT and CDR2 YENEEA. This CDR3 region has 17 residues. Looking up the rest from reference TRBV11-3 and TRBJ2-1 gives the full variable domain: EAGVVQSPRYKIIEKKQPVAFWCNPISGHNTLYWYLQNLGQGPELLIRYENEEAVDDSQLPKDRFSAERLKGVDSTLKIQPAELGDSAVYLCASSQAGAGGAENEQFFGPGTRLTVL.

This clone was counted a single time. The chain recombines TRBV11-2 with TRBJ2-3, with 7 bases lining up with TRBD1. CDR1 is SGHAT, CDR2 FQNNGV, per germline. Trimming took 4 bases from V and 8 from J; bases not matched to a gene: 12. The CDR3 contains 15 residues. The CDR3 here is CASSSRTGPWGTQYF. CDR3 nucleotide sequence: TGTGCCAGCAGCTCCCGGACAGGCCCATGGGGTACGCAGTATTTT.

V gene TRBV5-1 combines with J gene TRBJ1-3, with D possibly TRBD1 on 6 matching bases. V was clipped by 2 bases and J by 0 bases, with 12 bases between them. The CDR3 is made up of 16 amino acids. Germline V gives CDR1 SGHRS, CDR2 YFSETQ. The CDR3 coding sequence is TGCGCCAGCAGCTTACGGACAGCCTCCTCTGGAAACACCATATATTTT. Translated: CASSLRTASSGNTIYF.

About this clone itself: This CDR3 is missing its conserved last phenylalanine or tryptophan, likely due to a read error. The DNA is omitted, as the CDR3 cannot be located on it reliably, and the CDR3 follows TCRdb's listing. This chain joins TRBV6-4 and TRBJ2-3; the D call of TRBD2 is as the table states it, not checked on the DNA. Germline assignment: CDR1 MRHNA and CDR2 SNTAGT. Inclusive of both ends, the CDR3 amounts to 10 amino acids. Here the CDR3 reads CASSDPTGGL.

The chain links TRBV2 to TRBJ2-7, with D unclear. Germline V CDR1 and CDR2: SNHLY, FYNNEI. There are 13 residues in the CDR3. The V and J ends lost 3 bases and 3 bases respectively, with 9 bases between them. CDR3 sequence reads: CASSDRLYYEQYF. The CDR3 bases are TGTGCCAGCAGTGATCGGTTATACTACGAGCAGTACTTC.

This sequence joins TRBV28 and TRBJ2-7; a weak D match, TRBD2 (5 bases). Trimming cost V 6 bases and J 7 bases, with 13 bases left between them. Germline V gene sequence: CDR1 MDHEN, CDR2 SYDVKM. The CDR3 consists of 12 residues. In DNA form, the CDR3 reads TGTGCCAGCAGCTCCGGGGTACGGGAGCAGTACTTC. Translating it yields CASSSGVREQYF.

The genes are TRBV27 and TRBJ1-2; 7 nucleotides align to TRBD1. Germline V gives CDR1 MNHEY, CDR2 SMNVEV (reference sequence). Losses at the gene ends were 5 bases for V and 5 bases for J; bases not matched to a gene: 11. The CDR3 sequence is 15 residues long. This CDR3 is CASSPATGKRYGYTF. CDR3 in DNA: TGTGCCAGCAGTCCTGCGACAGGGAAACGGTATGGCTACACCTTC.

This clone was detected only once. The V gene is TRBV21-1, the J gene TRBJ1-6; TRBD1 is the table's D call and was not checked against the DNA. TRBV21-1 is classified as a pseudogene. CDR3 length: 14 amino acids. The CDR3 region has the DNA TGTGCCAGCAGCAAAAGACACAATAATTCACCCCTCCACTTT. Amino acid sequence: CASSKRHNNSPLHF.

This rearrangement joins TRBV7-9 to TRBJ2-7; 8 bases line up with TRBD2. CDR1 and CDR2 from the germline V gene are SEHNR and FQNEAQ (reference sequence). The CDR3 covers 15 residues. The J segment lost 3 bases and the V segment lost 8 bases, leaving 12 bases of the junction unmatched. In nucleotides, the CDR3 is TGTGCCAGCGGACGGGGGGGACTCAAAGACTACGAGCAGTACTTC. Amino acids: CASGRGGLKDYEQYF.

V gene TRBV4-1 combines with J gene TRBJ2-7, with TRBD2 identical over 10 bases. The CDR3 length is 15 residues. Germline V gene sequence: CDR1 MGHRA, CDR2 YSYEKL. The V segment lost 4 bases and the J segment 0 bases; nucleotides outside the gene matches: 3. The CDR3 loop reads CASSPLAGVSYEQYF. The DNA of the CDR3 is TGCGCCAGCAGCCCCCTAGCGGGAGTCTCCTACGAGCAGTACTTC.